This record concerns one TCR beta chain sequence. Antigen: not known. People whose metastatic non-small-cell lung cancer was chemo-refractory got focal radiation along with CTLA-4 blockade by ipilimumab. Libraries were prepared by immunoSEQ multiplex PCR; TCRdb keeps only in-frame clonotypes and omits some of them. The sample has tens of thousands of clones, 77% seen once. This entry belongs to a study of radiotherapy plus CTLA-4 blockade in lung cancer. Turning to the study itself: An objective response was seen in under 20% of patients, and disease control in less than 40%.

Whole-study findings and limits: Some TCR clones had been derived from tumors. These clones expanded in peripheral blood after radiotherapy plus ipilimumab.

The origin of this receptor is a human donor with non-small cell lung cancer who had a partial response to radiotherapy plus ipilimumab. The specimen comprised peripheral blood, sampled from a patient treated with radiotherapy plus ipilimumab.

The CDR3: CASSQDQGLTGVFF. The DNA for the CDR3 is TGCGCCAGCAGCCAAGATCAGGGCCTGACAGGGGTGTTTTTT. This chain links TRBV4-3 with TRBJ1-4; 8 nucleotides match TRBD1. The CDR3 is 14 amino acids. With V trimmed by 0 bases and J by 15 bases, 9 bases remained unmatched. Per germline, CDR1 LGHNA and CDR2 YSLEER.